The 7 T cell receptor beta chains in this list originate from one sample, sequenced in a study of OX40 agonist ivuxolimab in advanced cancers. This table comes from immunoSEQ multiplex PCR, and its TCRdb copy is limited to in-frame clones, with some not included. The sample yields tens of thousands of clones, roughly 90% seen once. This material consisted of CD4+ or CD8+ T cells sorted from blood, taken in a trial of the OX40 agonist ivuxolimab. The receptors here all came from an adult with an advanced solid tumor such as melanoma, head and neck, liver or kidney cancer.

V usage is TRBV19 and J usage is TRBJ1-4, with TRBD1 matching over 10 bases. This CDR3 comprises 13 residues. Trimming took 6 bases from V and 5 from J; bases not matched to a gene: 0. CDR1 is LNHDA, CDR2 SQIVND, per germline (reference sequence). CDR3 nucleotides: TGTGCCAGTAGGGACAGGGGGAATGAAAAACTGTTTTTT. It yields the protein CASRDRGNEKLFF.

The rearrangement uses TRBV19 and TRBJ2-1; the match to TRBD2 covers 8 bases. Germline trimming cut 3 bases from V and 8 bases from J; bases unmatched to any gene: 6. Germline CDR1 LNHDA, CDR2 SQIVND (reference sequence). The CDR3 is made up of 14 amino acids. The CDR3 sequence: CASSITSGPDEQFF. Written as DNA, the CDR3 is TGTGCCAGTAGTATTACTAGCGGTCCGGATGAGCAGTTCTTC.

The gene calls are TRBV11-2 and TRBJ2-3; 9 bases are shared with TRBD1. Losses at the gene ends were 1 base for V and 3 bases for J; bases not matched to a gene: 2. This CDR3 contains 15 residues. From germline, CDR1 is SGHAT and CDR2 FQNNGV. DNA for the CDR3: TGTGCCAGCAGCTTAGGGACAGGGGTAACAGATACGCAGTATTTT. Translation gives CASSLGTGVTDTQYF. The whole variable domain, filled in from reference TRBV11-2 and TRBJ2-3, reads EAGVAQSPRYKIIEKRQSVAFWCNPISGHATLYWYQQILGQGPKLLIQFQNNGVVDDSQLPKDRFSAERLKGVDSTLKIQPAKLEDSAVYLCASSLGTGVTDTQYFGPGTRLTVL.

J is TRBJ1-1 and V is TRBV7-9; no clear D. Germline lookup yields CDR1 SEHNR and CDR2 FQNEAQ (reference sequence). The germline V and J ends were trimmed by 8 bases and 0 bases, with 16 bases remaining between them. The CDR3 spans 15 residues. The chain's CDR3 is CASHPLGDLNTEAFF. The CDR3 nucleotides read TGTGCCAGCCATCCTCTTGGTGATTTGAACACTGAAGCTTTCTTT.

The J gene is TRBJ2-7, the V gene TRBV19; D remains unclear. Trimming shortened V by 3 bases and J by 0 bases, and 9 bases separated the two germline ends. Germline V gives CDR1 LNHDA, CDR2 SQIVND (reference sequence). CDR3 length: 14 amino acids. For the CDR3, the DNA is TGTGCCAGTAGTATTATGAGACACTCCTACGAGCAGTACTTC. Its translation: CASSIMRHSYEQYF.

V gene TRBV5-1 combines with J gene TRBJ2-1; the match to TRBD2 covers 11 bases. V shed 4 bases, J shed 0 bases, and the junction held 12 bases outside the gene matches. Germline V lookup: CDR1 SGHRS, CDR2 YFSETQ. The CDR3 length is 19 residues. CDR3 region: CASSLSASGGYSSYNEQFF. CDR3 DNA: TGCGCCAGCAGCCTCTCGGCTAGCGGGGGGTACAGCTCCTACAATGAGCAGTTCTTC. The variable domain in full, completed from reference TRBV5-1 and TRBJ2-1, reads KAGVTQTPRYLIKTRGQQVTLSCSPISGHRSVSWYQQTPGQGLQFLFEYFSETQRNKGNFPGRFSGRQFSNSRSEMNVSTLELGDSALYLCASSLSASGGYSSYNEQFFGPGTRLTVL.

The rearrangement joins TRBV7-9 to TRBJ1-5; possibly TRBD1 for D (5 bases). Deletions cut 3 bases from V and 5 bases from J, with 8 bases between. This CDR3 comprises 13 residues. Germline CDR1 SEHNR, CDR2 FQNEAQ (reference sequence). CDR3 nucleotides: TGTGCCAGCAGCTTTAAAGGGGATCAGCCCCAGCATTTT. This encodes CASSFKGDQPQHF.